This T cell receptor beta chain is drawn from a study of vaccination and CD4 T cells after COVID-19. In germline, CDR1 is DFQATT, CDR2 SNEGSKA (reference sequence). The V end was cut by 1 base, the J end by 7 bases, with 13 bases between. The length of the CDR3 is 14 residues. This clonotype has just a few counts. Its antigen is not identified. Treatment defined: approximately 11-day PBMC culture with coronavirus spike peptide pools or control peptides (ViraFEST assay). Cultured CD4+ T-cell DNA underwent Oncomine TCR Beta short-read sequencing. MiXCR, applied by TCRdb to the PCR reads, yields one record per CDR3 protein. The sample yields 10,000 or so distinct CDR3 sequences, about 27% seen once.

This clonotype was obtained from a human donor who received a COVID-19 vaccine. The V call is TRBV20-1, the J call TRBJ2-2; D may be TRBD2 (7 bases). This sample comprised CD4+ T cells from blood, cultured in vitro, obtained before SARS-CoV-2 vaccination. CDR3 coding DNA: TGCAGTGCTAGAGTCGGGGGGCGGGTCGGGGAGCTGTTTTTT. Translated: CSARVGGRVGELFF.